Below, one T cell receptor beta chain is given with its context. Antigen: not known. The record originates from a study of cytomegalovirus exposure and HLA in healthy donors. Study findings and constraints: Cytomegalovirus-associated status was assigned to about 150 TCR beta chains. The TCR clusters that emerged in the first cohort tended, a later analysis found, to co-occur in the 120 or so validation repertoires. Cytomegalovirus status was reportedly diagnosed by the classifier with high specificity and sensitivity.

Assay used: immunoSEQ multiplex PCR; TCRdb lists only in-frame clones, some missing. Among 200,000 or so clones, 70% to 85% were seen once, and the ten largest hold around an eighth. CDR1 and CDR2 from the germline V gene are MNHEY and SMNVEV (reference sequence). V was cut by 0 bases and J by 10 bases, with 13 bases left in between. The CDR3 consists of 14 residues. Donors were drawn from the roughly 120-subject validation cohort, separate from the 666-subject first cohort. Input material: PBMCs. This receptor was taken from a woman under 40 in good health and CMV-seropositive. The chain links TRBV27 to TRBJ2-1; weak D call: TRBD2 (5 bases). The CDR3 DNA follows: TGTGCCAGCAGTTTATCTACTGCCGGCGGGGAGCAGTTCTTC. Protein sequence: CASSLSTAGGEQFF.